These 13 T cell receptor beta chains came from one sample sequenced in a study of CD8 T cells in Susac syndrome. RNA in amounts of about 0.5 to 1 ug was reverse transcribed with random hexamers. TCRdb passed the immunoSEQ multiplex PCR reads through MiXCR, listing each CDR3 protein once. The data hold some 180,000 distinct CDR3 sequences, with less than 95% observed a single time. The sample consisted of CD4+ T cells from PBMCs. The receptor source for this set is a human donor in good health.

CDR3 region: CASSQTQLDSYEQYF. The CDR3 DNA reads TGCGCCAGCAGCCAGACGCAGCTAGACTCCTACGAGCAGTACTTC. V usage is TRBV23-1 and J usage is TRBJ2-7, with D unclear. TRBV23-1 is sorted into the ORF group, with uncertain function. V gave up 6 bases and J gave up 0 bases, with 15 bases separating them. The CDR3 length is 15 residues.

This clonotype was observed once. This sequence joins TRBV28 and TRBJ2-5; no definite D call. With 3 bases removed from V and 5 bases from J, the gap between germline ends came to 13 bases. Per germline, CDR1 MDHEN and CDR2 SYDVKM. The CDR3 is 14 residues long. CDR3 nucleotide sequence: TGTGCCAGCAGTTTGACCCCGGCGAGGGAGACCCAGTACTTC. Translated: CASSLTPARETQYF.

The rearrangement joins TRBV5-5 to TRBJ2-5; 8 positions match TRBD2. The CDR3 length is 15 residues. Germline-derived CDR1 and CDR2 are SGHKS and YYEKEE (reference sequence). Trimming removed 4 bases from V and 5 bases from J; junction bases left unmatched: 10. In DNA, the CDR3 is TGTGCCAGCAGCCCCTGGACTAGCAACATGGAGACCCAGTACTTC. It translates to CASSPWTSNMETQYF.

The V call is TRBV29-1, the J call TRBJ2-1; 9 nucleotides match TRBD1. The V gene's germline CDR1 is SQVTM and CDR2 ANQGSEA. The CDR3 length is 14 residues. J lost 6 bases, V lost 6 bases, and 9 bases had no gene match. The CDR3 loop reads CSVTGTGSINEQFF. CDR3 nucleotide sequence: TGCAGCGTAACCGGGACAGGGAGCATCAATGAGCAGTTCTTC.

The chain is built from TRBV20-1 and TRBJ2-7, with a weak D call TRBD1 (6 bases). The V end was cut by 3 bases, the J end by 3 bases, with 15 bases between. This CDR3 has 14 amino acids. The germline gives CDR1 DFQATT, CDR2 SNEGSKA (reference sequence). The chain's CDR3 is CSARDSLSYYEQYF. The CDR3 DNA reads as TGCAGTGCTAGGGACAGCCTTTCGTACTACGAGCAGTACTTC.

V and J are TRBV27 and TRBJ2-2; 10 positions agree with TRBD2. Trimming took 5 bases from V and 3 from J; bases not matched to a gene: 3. This CDR3 contains 15 residues. The V gene's germline CDR1 is MNHEY and CDR2 SMNVEV (reference sequence). CDR3 coding DNA: TGTGCCAGCAGTAGAGGACTAGCGGACACCGGGGAGCTGTTTTTT. It codes for CASSRGLADTGELFF.

The chain employs TRBV12-3 or TRBV12-4 and TRBJ2-1; D might be TRBD2 (6 bases). This CDR3 region has 16 residues. Trimming took 3 bases from V and 6 from J, leaving 18 bases between them. The CDR3 is CASSFGRWRDFNEQFF. DNA for the CDR3: TGTGCCAGCAGTTTCGGGCGGTGGCGGGACTTCAATGAGCAGTTCTTC.

The gene calls are TRBV7-9 and TRBJ1-2; weak D call: TRBD1 (6 bases). The CDR3 has 13 amino acids. The V and J ends lost 2 bases and 8 bases respectively, with 12 bases between them. Germline-derived CDR1 and CDR2 are SEHNR and FQNEAQ (reference sequence). The CDR3 coding sequence is TGTGCCAGCAGCTTATCAGGGGAAGGCGGCTACACCTTC. This sequence encodes CASSLSGEGGYTF.

The chain uses TRBV20-1 and TRBJ1-2; D gene uncertain. The CDR3 is 13 residues long. Between the trimmed V and J ends, which lost 2 bases and 1 base, there was a span of 8 bases. Germline V lookup: CDR1 DFQATT, CDR2 SNEGSKA (reference sequence). CDR3 sequence (DNA): TGCAGTGCTAGAACGGGGAATAACTATGGCTACACCTTC. Translating it yields CSARTGNNYGYTF.

This clonotype was observed a single time. The chain is built from TRBV2 and TRBJ2-7, with 12 bases fitting TRBD2. The ends lost 6 bases at V and 7 bases at J; junction bases unmatched: 13. The CDR3 has 16 residues. CDR1 and CDR2 from the germline V gene are SNHLY and FYNNEI. CDR3 sequence (DNA): TGTGCCAGCAGAGACCCGGGACTAGCGGGTTCCCGGGAGCAGTACTTC. Encoded protein: CASRDPGLAGSREQYF.

The genes are TRBV20-1 and TRBJ1-4; no firm D call. The length of the CDR3 is 11 residues. Looked up from germline, CDR1 is DFQATT and CDR2 is SNEGSKA (reference sequence). Deletions cut 3 bases from V and 5 bases from J, with 4 bases between. The CDR3 here is CSASRNEKLFF. The CDR3 DNA follows: TGCAGTGCTAGCAGGAATGAAAAACTGTTTTTT.

The gene calls are TRBV7-9 and TRBJ2-7; D could derive from TRBD1 or TRBD2 (6 bases each). Trimming shortened V by 5 bases and J by 2 bases, and 16 bases separated the two germline ends. CDR3 size: 15 residues. The germline gives CDR1 SEHNR, CDR2 FQNEAQ (reference sequence). For the CDR3, the DNA is TGTGCCAGCAGCGCCACTGGGGGGCAAACCTACGAGCAGTACTTC. Translating gives CASSATGGQTYEQYF.

The chain uses TRBV15 and TRBJ2-3, with D possibly matching TRBD1 (6 bases). Germline V gene data show CDR1 as LNHNV and CDR2 as YYDKDF (reference sequence). The V gene lost 0 bases and the J gene lost 0 bases, with 10 bases spanning the gap. The length of the CDR3 is 16 residues. The DNA for the CDR3 is TGTGCCACCAGCAGAGATATGGGGGCTAGCACAGATACGCAGTATTTT. Its translation is CATSRDMGASTDTQYF.